A selection of T cell receptor beta chains follows, all from one sample in a study of blood T cell repertoires in COVID-19. The protocol was immunoSEQ multiplex PCR, while the TCRdb copy is restricted to in-frame clones and leaves out a portion. The sample has nearly 110,000 clones; almost 85% are singletons. Sequencing was done on a sample of peripheral blood. The source of these receptors is a human donor in a cohort sampled during active COVID-19. The CDR3 runs from the conserved cysteine through the conserved F or W. A D gene is named only where the DNA matches it firmly. Part of the rows lack a size; the others show once, few, many or a class for expanded clones.

J gene: TRBJ2-1; D gene: TRBD1; V gene: TRBV4-2; clone size: once; CDR3 protein: CASSQDRTGSNEQFF; CDR3 DNA: TGTGCCAGCAGCCAAGATCGGACAGGGTCAAATGAGCAGTTCTTC
J gene: TRBJ1-1; D gene: NA; V gene: TRBV29-1; clone size: NA; CDR3 protein: CSSGGGNTEAFF; CDR3 DNA: TGCAGCTCTGGGGGCGGTAACACTGAAGCTTTCTTT
J gene: TRBJ1-2; D gene: NA; V gene: TRBV3-1/TRBV3-2; clone size: NA; CDR3 protein: CASSPRVLDGYTF; CDR3 DNA: TGTGCCAGCAGCCCCAGGGTCCTGGATGGCTACACCTTC
J gene: TRBJ2-5; D gene: NA; V gene: TRBV29-1; clone size: NA; CDR3 protein: CSVGGQETQYF; CDR3 DNA: TGCAGCGTGGGAGGTCAAGAGACCCAGTACTTC
J gene: TRBJ2-3; D gene: NA; V gene: TRBV5-1; clone size: NA; CDR3 protein: CASSHDTGNTDTQYF; CDR3 DNA: TGCGCCAGCAGTCACGACACCGGGAACACAGATACGCAGTATTTT
J gene: TRBJ1-1; D gene: NA; V gene: TRBV6-2/TRBV6-3; clone size: once; CDR3 protein: CASSYSRRGAFF; CDR3 DNA: TGTGCCAGCAGTTATAGTCGTCGAGGGGCTTTCTTT
J gene: TRBJ2-2; D gene: TRBD2; V gene: TRBV10-3; clone size: NA; CDR3 protein: CAISEGRGGTGELFF; CDR3 DNA: TGTGCCATCAGTGAGGGAAGGGGAGGGACCGGGGAGCTGTTTTTT
J gene: TRBJ1-6; D gene: NA; V gene: TRBV27; clone size: NA; CDR3 protein: CASSFFGGGSPLHF; CDR3 DNA: TGTGCCAGCAGTTTTTTCGGGGGGGGTTCACCCCTCCACTTT
J gene: TRBJ2-7; D gene: NA; V gene: TRBV28; clone size: once; CDR3 protein: CASSFSGRYEQYF; CDR3 DNA: TGTGCCAGCAGTTTCAGCGGCCGCTACGAGCAGTACTTC
J gene: TRBJ1-1; D gene: NA; V gene: TRBV11-2; clone size: NA; CDR3 protein: CASSFGNTEAFF; CDR3 DNA: TGTGCCAGCAGCTTCGGGAACACTGAAGCTTTCTTT
J gene: TRBJ2-2; D gene: NA; V gene: TRBV29-1; clone size: few; CDR3 protein: CSVGGGLGGTGELFF; CDR3 DNA: TGCAGCGTTGGAGGAGGATTAGGTGGTACCGGGGAGCTGTTTTTT
J gene: TRBJ2-3; D gene: NA; V gene: TRBV4-2; clone size: NA; CDR3 protein: CASSQVAGFTDTQYF; CDR3 DNA: TGTGCCAGCAGCCAAGTGGCAGGGTTCACAGATACGCAGTATTTT
J gene: TRBJ1-1; D gene: NA; V gene: TRBV30; clone size: NA; CDR3 protein: CAWMSKSGVWGTEAFF; CDR3 DNA: TGTGCCTGGATGAGTAAGTCAGGGGTCTGGGGCACTGAAGCTTTCTTT
J gene: TRBJ2-3; D gene: TRBD1; V gene: TRBV14; clone size: few; CDR3 protein: CASTPGGPTDTQYF; CDR3 DNA: TGTGCCAGCACTCCAGGGGGCCCCACAGATACGCAGTATTTT
J gene: TRBJ2-5; D gene: TRBD2; V gene: TRBV3-1/TRBV3-2; clone size: NA; CDR3 protein: CASSPLAGGGETQYF; CDR3 DNA: TGTGCCAGCAGCCCCTTAGCGGGAGGAGGGGAGACCCAGTACTTC
J gene: TRBJ1-2; D gene: TRBD1; V gene: TRBV19; clone size: NA; CDR3 protein: CASTSGTGYGYTF; CDR3 DNA: TGTGCCAGTACCTCCGGGACAGGCTATGGCTACACCTTC
J gene: TRBJ2-5; D gene: NA; V gene: TRBV28; clone size: NA; CDR3 protein: CASSLTGGQETQYF; CDR3 DNA: TGTGCCAGCAGTTTAACCGGGGGCCAAGAGACCCAGTACTTC
J gene: TRBJ2-7; D gene: NA; V gene: TRBV3-1/TRBV3-2; clone size: NA; CDR3 protein: CASSQGLSSYEQYF; CDR3 DNA: TGTGCCAGCAGCCAGGGACTTAGCTCCTACGAGCAGTACTTC
J gene: TRBJ2-7; D gene: NA; V gene: TRBV5-1; clone size: NA; CDR3 protein: CASSLKGLRNEQYF; CDR3 DNA: TGCGCCAGCAGCTTAAAGGGGCTGAGGAACGAGCAGTACTTC
J gene: TRBJ1-2; D gene: TRBD1; V gene: TRBV7-2; clone size: NA; CDR3 protein: CASSFDRDGYGYTF; CDR3 DNA: TGTGCCAGCAGCTTTGACAGGGATGGCTATGGCTACACCTTC
J gene: TRBJ1-3; D gene: NA; V gene: TRBV24-1; clone size: NA; CDR3 protein: CATSDSRDGSSGNTIYF; CDR3 DNA: TGTGCCACCAGTGACTCTCGCGACGGGAGCTCTGGAAACACCATATATTTT
J gene: TRBJ1-1; D gene: NA; V gene: TRBV6-6; clone size: NA; CDR3 protein: CASSYIRGNTEAFF; CDR3 DNA: TGTGCCAGCAGTTACATCCGGGGTAACACTGAAGCTTTCTTT
J gene: TRBJ2-1; D gene: TRBD2; V gene: TRBV4-2; clone size: NA; CDR3 protein: CASSQAGLASYNEQFF; CDR3 DNA: TGTGCCAGCAGCCAAGCGGGACTAGCCTCCTACAATGAGCAGTTCTTC
J gene: TRBJ1-4; D gene: NA; V gene: TRBV18; clone size: NA; CDR3 protein: CASGERGSNEKLFF; CDR3 DNA: TGTGCCAGTGGAGAACGGGGGTCTAATGAAAAACTGTTTTTT
J gene: TRBJ1-6; D gene: TRBD1; V gene: TRBV4-2; clone size: NA; CDR3 protein: CASSTQTGMESPLHF; CDR3 DNA: TGTGCCAGCAGCACCCAGACAGGGATGGAATCACCCCTCCACTTT
J gene: TRBJ1-1; D gene: TRBD1; V gene: TRBV24-1; clone size: NA; CDR3 protein: CATSDPWTGLNTEAFF; CDR3 DNA: TGTGCCACCAGTGATCCGTGGACAGGGCTGAACACTGAAGCTTTCTTT
J gene: TRBJ2-3; D gene: NA; V gene: TRBV19; clone size: NA; CDR3 protein: CASSIRASVSTDTQYF; CDR3 DNA: TGTGCCAGTAGTATCCGCGCCTCCGTCTCCACAGATACGCAGTATTTT
J gene: TRBJ2-2; D gene: TRBD2; V gene: TRBV11-3; clone size: once; CDR3 protein: CASSLVLAGSGELFF; CDR3 DNA: TGTGCCAGCAGCTTAGTACTAGCGGGAAGCGGGGAGCTGTTTTTT
J gene: TRBJ1-5; D gene: NA; V gene: TRBV7-2; clone size: NA; CDR3 protein: CASSLNRGAQPQHF; CDR3 DNA: TGTGCCAGCAGCTTAAATAGGGGCGCCCAGCCCCAGCATTTT
J gene: TRBJ2-5; D gene: TRBD2; V gene: TRBV19; clone size: NA; CDR3 protein: CASSPGGGRDQYF; CDR3 DNA: TGTGCCAGTAGCCCCGGGGGGGGTCGGGACCAGTACTTC
J gene: TRBJ1-1; D gene: NA; V gene: TRBV5-4; clone size: NA; CDR3 protein: CASSLVGWGQSNTEAFF; CDR3 DNA: TGTGCCAGCAGCTTGGTAGGCTGGGGACAATCGAACACTGAAGCTTTCTTT
J gene: TRBJ1-6; D gene: NA; V gene: TRBV5-1; clone size: NA; CDR3 protein: CASSFNSRQASNESPLHF; CDR3 DNA: TGCGCCAGCAGCTTCAATTCCCGACAGGCTAGTAACGAATCACCCCTCCACTTT
J gene: TRBJ2-6; D gene: NA; V gene: TRBV19; clone size: NA; CDR3 protein: CASSFSGANVLTF; CDR3 DNA: TGTGCCAGTTCCTTCTCTGGGGCCAACGTCCTGACTTTC
J gene: TRBJ2-5; D gene: NA; V gene: TRBV7-2; clone size: NA; CDR3 protein: CASSLGTRETQYF; CDR3 DNA: TGTGCCAGCAGCTTAGGGACTCGCGAGACCCAGTACTTC
J gene: TRBJ1-1; D gene: NA; V gene: TRBV28; clone size: NA; CDR3 protein: CASRQVMNTEAFF; CDR3 DNA: TGTGCCAGCAGACAGGTCATGAACACTGAAGCTTTCTTT